The rows below give T cell receptor beta chains drawn from one sample of a study of blood T cells in healthy people across ages. MiXCR, run by TCRdb on the 5' RACE reads, gives a single entry per CDR3 protein. The sample includes hundreds of thousands of distinct CDR3 sequences, 58% of them seen just once. The material sequenced was blood. The origin of the receptors is a man aged 60-69 years in good health. Both conserved end residues are part of each CDR3. The D gene is left open where the match is weak. The listing skips clone size in some rows; elsewhere it reads once, few, many or a size class.

J | D | size | V | CDR3 | DNA
TRBJ2-1 | TRBD1 | few | TRBV29-1 | CSVVGQSYNEQFF | TGCAGCGTTGTGGGACAGTCCTACAATGAGCAGTTCTTC
TRBJ2-5 | TRBD1 | - | TRBV3-1 | CASSRDRGDRETQYF | TGTGCCAGCAGCCGCGACAGGGGAGATCGAGAGACCCAGTACTTC
TRBJ2-3 | - | - | TRBV7-2 | CASSLLPGITDTQYF | TGTGCCAGCAGCTTACTTCCCGGAATCACAGATACGCAGTATTTT
TRBJ2-5 | - | - | TRBV13 | CASSFEGMKTQYF | TGTGCCAGCAGCTTTGAGGGCATGAAGACCCAGTACTTC
TRBJ2-5 | TRBD2 | few | TRBV4-2 | CASSQGVAGQETQYF | TGTGCCAGCAGCCAAGGGGTAGCGGGTCAAGAGACCCAGTACTTC
TRBJ1-6 | - | - | TRBV6-2/TRBV6-3 | CASSYSKDSYNSPLHF | TGTGCCAGCAGTTACTCGAAGGACAGCTATAATTCACCCCTCCACTTT
TRBJ1-1 | - | - | TRBV5-1 | CASSSWGLNTEAFF | TGCGCCAGCAGCTCGTGGGGCCTGAACACTGAAGCTTTCTTT
TRBJ2-7 | TRBD1 | - | TRBV5-1 | CASGELGQGAYEQYF | TGCGCCAGCGGCGAGCTTGGACAGGGGGCCTACGAGCAGTACTTC
TRBJ2-7 | - | - | TRBV6-5 | CASSYSSGTEQYF | TGTGCCAGCAGTTACTCATCGGGGACCGAGCAGTACTTC
TRBJ1-2 | - | - | TRBV7-2 | CASSLPGRVRYGYTF | TGTGCCAGCAGCTTACCCGGCAGGGTTCGCTATGGCTACACCTTC
TRBJ1-2 | - | - | TRBV9 | CASSEGGSYGYTF | TGTGCCAGCAGCGAGGGAGGGTCTTATGGCTACACCTTC